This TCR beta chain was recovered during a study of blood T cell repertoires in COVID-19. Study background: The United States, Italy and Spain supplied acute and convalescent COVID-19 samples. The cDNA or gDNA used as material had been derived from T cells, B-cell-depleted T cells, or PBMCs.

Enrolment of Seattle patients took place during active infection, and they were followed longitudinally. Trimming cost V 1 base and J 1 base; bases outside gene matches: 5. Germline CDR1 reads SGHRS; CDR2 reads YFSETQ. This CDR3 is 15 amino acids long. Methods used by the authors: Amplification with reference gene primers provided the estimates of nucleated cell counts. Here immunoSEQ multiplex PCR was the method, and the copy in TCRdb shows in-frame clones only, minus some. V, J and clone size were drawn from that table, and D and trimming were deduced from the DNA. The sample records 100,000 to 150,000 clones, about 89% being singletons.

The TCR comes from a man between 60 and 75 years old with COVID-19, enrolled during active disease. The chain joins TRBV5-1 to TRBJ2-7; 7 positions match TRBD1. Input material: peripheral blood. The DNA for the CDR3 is TGCGCCAGCAGCTTGAGCACAGGGGCGTCCTACGAGCAGTACTTC. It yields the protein CASSLSTGASYEQYF.